The rows below give T cell receptor beta chains drawn from one sample of a study of T cell responses to AZD1222 COVID-19 vaccine. TCRdb's copy holds only in-frame clones and misses some; the assay was immunoSEQ multiplex PCR. The sample lists more than 110,000 clones, more than 70% occurring once. The input for sequencing was peripheral blood, taken 28 days after the second AZD1222 dose. The origin of the receptors is an adult who received the AZD1222 COVID-19 vaccine. Both conserved end residues are part of each CDR3. Expanded clones are given a class, and other clones once, few, many or no size at all.

v_call clone_size cdr3_aa
TRBV18 . CASSPPESGRGEQFF
TRBV20-1 . CSARQETQYF
TRBV27 . CASSPRGADNSPLHF
TRBV4-3 few CASSHLGANVLTF
TRBV27 . CASTLGNTEAFF
TRBV2 . CASSGIYSNQPQHF
TRBV7-2 . CASSLGGTDNQPQHF
TRBV10-3 . CAISVTSGAAGNEQFF
TRBV7-3 few CASSPRGQNYNEQFF
TRBV2 once CASRGQGGAYEQYF
TRBV6-1 . CASSDTGGGNTIYF
TRBV7-2 . CASSLMLGPYEQYF
TRBV30 . CACRTGSGLSNQPQHF
TRBV10-3 . CAISESEGIPKNIQYF
TRBV30 . CAWSVLAGGGLLFTGELFF
TRBV5-1 . CASSLGGSEPTAEKLFF
TRBV5-1 . CASSLGANFRTDTQYF
TRBV7-2 . CASSFGTSGTEFF
TRBV5-1 . CASSPGTGTNTGELFF
TRBV29-1 . CSVDRAGTEAFF
TRBV30 once CAWSVKTGDMNTEAFF
TRBV5-1 . CASSLEAPVRAGELFF
TRBV5-1 . CASSFNRGTEAFF
TRBV7-9 . CASSPLAGQSLGYTF
TRBV6-5 . CASRPRDRGSYEQYF
TRBV5-4 . CASSLATGSYGYTF
TRBV4-2 . CASSLDRKSATNEKLFF
TRBV7-2 . CASSLDPGGNTEAFF
TRBV27 . CASSRQMTARHKFGYTF
TRBV19 . CASSILSGTVHEQYF
TRBV10-3 . CAISEGVANYGYTF
TRBV2 . CASIALSSYNEQFF
TRBV29-1 . CSLRGQYNEQFF
TRBV5-1 . CASSLVGTGNTEAFF
TRBV3-1/TRBV3-2 . CASRGRGVYYNEQFF
TRBV30 . CAWSVQTEAFF
TRBV6-5 . CASRTFMTDNQPQHF
TRBV3-1/TRBV3-2 . CASRGSLSYEQYF
TRBV11-2 . CASSLGLGSLYEQYF
TRBV11-2 few CASSLGGTGVRNTIYF
TRBV6-5 . CASSRVSYNSPLHF
TRBV18 . CASSQTDGAFQGGYTF
TRBV7-2 once CASSQAGYGYTF
TRBV30 . CAWSAGGTVAKNIQYF
TRBV19 . CASSTSGRNEQFF
TRBV3-1/TRBV3-2 . CASSPAGATNEKLFF
TRBV7-8 . CASSLLALGETQYF
TRBV11-3 . CASSSAGSTEAFF
TRBV28 . CASSFNRGGTGELFF
TRBV6-2/TRBV6-3 . CASSYPGSGYEQYF
TRBV2 . CASSAGLEQFF
TRBV19 . CAGSGGGSYGYTF
TRBV30 few CAWSVSGVNTEAFF
TRBV6-2/TRBV6-3 . CASSPDPPRGNQPQHF
TRBV28 once CASSLSPVTQYF
TRBV5-6 . CASSFPDNYGYTF
TRBV4-2 . CASSPLGAGAYPTDTQYF
TRBV28 . CASSRQAAQETQYF
TRBV5-1 . CASSLAGDSPLHF
TRBV3-1/TRBV3-2 . CASSQDSAGNYGYTF